The 2 T cell receptor beta chains reported below all come from one sample, sequenced in a study of blood T cell repertoires in COVID-19. Data came from immunoSEQ multiplex PCR; TCRdb stores just in-frame clones and leaves some out. The profile covers roughly 250,000 clones, with 80% to 90% appearing a single time and about 1% taken by the ten largest. The sample taken for sequencing was PBMCs or T cells enriched from blood (not recorded which). The receptors were sampled from a man between 50 and 59 years old who had been exposed to COVID-19.

V is TRBV7-6 and J is TRBJ1-2; 9 bases map to TRBD1. The ends lost 1 base at V and 4 bases at J; junction bases unmatched: 4. CDR3 size: 15 residues. Germline CDR1 is SGHVS and CDR2 is FNYEAQ. The CDR3 region has the DNA TGTGCCAGCAGCTTAGGACAGGGGGTAGGCTATGGCTACACCTTC. This gives the protein CASSLGQGVGYGYTF.

This clone was detected once. The V gene is TRBV3-1 (or the pseudogene TRBV3-2), the J gene TRBJ1-3, with D unclear. CDR3 length: 13 residues. In germline, CDR1 is LGHDT, CDR2 YNNKEL (reference sequence). Trimming shortened V by 3 bases and J by 3 bases, and 6 bases separated the two germline ends. The CDR3 protein is CASSHLGGNTIYF. In nucleotides, the CDR3 is TGTGCCAGCAGCCATCTCGGTGGAAACACCATATATTTT.